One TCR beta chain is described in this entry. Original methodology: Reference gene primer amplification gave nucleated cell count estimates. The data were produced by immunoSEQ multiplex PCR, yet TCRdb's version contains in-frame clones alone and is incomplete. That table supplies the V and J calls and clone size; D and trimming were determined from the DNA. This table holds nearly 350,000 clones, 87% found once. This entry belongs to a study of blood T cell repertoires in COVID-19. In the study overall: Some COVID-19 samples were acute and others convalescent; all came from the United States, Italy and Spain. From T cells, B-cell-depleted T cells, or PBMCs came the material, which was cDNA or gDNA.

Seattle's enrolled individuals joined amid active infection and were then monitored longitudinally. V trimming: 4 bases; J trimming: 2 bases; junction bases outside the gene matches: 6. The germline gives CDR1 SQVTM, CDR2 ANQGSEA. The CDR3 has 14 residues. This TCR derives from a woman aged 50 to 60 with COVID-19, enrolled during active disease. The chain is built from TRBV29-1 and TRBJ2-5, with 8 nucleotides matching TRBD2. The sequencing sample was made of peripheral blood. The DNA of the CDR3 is TGCAGCGTTGTAACTAGCGGAGCTCAAGAGACCCAGTACTTC. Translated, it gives CSVVTSGAQETQYF.